The 20 T cell receptor beta chains in this list originate from one sample, sequenced in a study of T-cell reconstitution after alpha-beta-depleted transplantation in children. TCRbeta library preparation incorporated unique molecular identifiers. TCRdb analysed the PCR reads with MiXCR anew, one entry per CDR3 protein. The sample includes some 450,000 distinct CDR3 sequences, approximately 41% of them seen just once. Source: PBMCs, taken before TCRalphabeta/CD19-depleted stem cell transplant. The receptor source for this set is a girl aged 2-10 years with aplastic anemia, due to receive a stem cell transplant.

This clonotype showed up just a few times. The chain links TRBV29-1 to TRBJ2-7; TRBD2 might be the D (5 bases). V was pared by 7 bases and J by 4 bases, with 14 bases between. CDR1 is SQVTM and CDR2 is ANQGSEA in the germline V gene. The CDR3 totals 12 residues. CDR3 nucleotides: TGCAGCGCTGGTGGATCGGGGTACGAGCAGTACTTC. Protein sequence: CSAGGSGYEQYF.

In nucleotides, the CDR3 is TGTGCCAGCAGGGTAACTACCAGCGGGGGGGTCTCCTACAATGAGCAGTTCTTC. Translating gives CASRVTTSGGVSYNEQFF. J is TRBJ2-1 and V is TRBV2; 10 bases line up with TRBD2. Germline-derived CDR1 and CDR2 are SNHLY and FYNNEI. V shed 6 bases, J shed 0 bases, and the junction held 11 bases outside the gene matches. There are 18 residues in the CDR3.

The gene calls are TRBV5-1 and TRBJ2-7; D ambiguous. CDR1 and CDR2 from the germline V gene are SGHRS and YFSETQ. This CDR3 spans 12 amino acids. The ends were cut back, 8 bases at V and 4 bases at J, with 13 bases in the middle. CDR3 loop: CARTDRRYEQYF. For the CDR3, the DNA is TGCGCCAGAACGGACCGGCGGTACGAGCAGTACTTC. The variable domain in full, completed from reference TRBV5-1 and TRBJ2-7, reads KAGVTQTPRYLIKTRGQQVTLSCSPISGHRSVSWYQQTPGQGLQFLFEYFSETQRNKGNFPGRFSGRQFSNSRSEMNVSTLELGDSALYLCARTDRRYEQYFGPGTRLTVT.

The gene calls are TRBV6-2 or TRBV6-3 and TRBJ2-3, with 7 bases fitting TRBD2. J lost 5 bases, V lost 0 bases, and 11 bases had no gene match. The CDR3 loop spans 17 amino acids. Per germline, CDR1 MNHEY and CDR2 SVGEGT. The CDR3 nucleotides are TGTGCCAGCAGTTACTCGTCGGCTAGCGGTGGGGTAGATACGCAGTATTTT. It yields the protein CASSYSSASGGVDTQYF.

For this clonotype: Being one base from a much bigger clone, this may be a read error. The V gene is TRBV6-5, the J gene TRBJ2-6, with TRBD1 matching 11 bases. Per germline, CDR1 MNHEY and CDR2 SVGAGI. CDR3 length: 14 residues. DNA of the CDR3: TGTGCCAGCAGTTACGGGACAGGGGGCAACGTCCTGACTTTC. It is translated as CASSYGTGGNVLTF.

The V and J genes are TRBV18 and TRBJ1-3; a possible D gene is TRBD1 (5 bases). This CDR3 is built from 14 residues. V gave up 9 bases and J gave up 4 bases, with 16 bases separating them. CDR1 is KGHSH and CDR2 is LQKENI in the germline V gene. This CDR3 reads CASQRGASGNTIYF. The CDR3 nucleotides read TGTGCCAGTCAAAGAGGGGCCTCCGGAAACACCATATATTTT. The full variable domain, its missing parts supplied by reference TRBV18 and TRBJ1-3, is NAGVMQNPRHLVRRRGQEARLRCSPMKGHSHVYWYRQLPEEGLKFMVYLQKENIIDESGMPKERFSAEFPKEGPSILRIQQVVRGDSAAYFCASQRGASGNTIYFGEGSWLTVV.

The J gene is TRBJ1-1, the V gene TRBV29-1; 8 bases map to TRBD1. In germline, CDR1 is SQVTM, CDR2 ANQGSEA. The V and J ends lost 4 bases and 11 bases, in that order; junction bases with no gene match: 6. The CDR3 extends over 11 amino acids. The CDR3: CSVGGQGGAFF. The CDR3 DNA reads TGCAGCGTTGGAGGACAGGGAGGGGCTTTCTTT.

The chain links TRBV15 to TRBJ2-5; D may be TRBD1 (7 bases). The CDR3 spans 14 residues. The V end lost 3 bases, the J end lost 9 bases, and 17 bases lay between the germline ends. Germline-derived CDR1 and CDR2 are LNHNV and YYDKDF (reference sequence). The CDR3 bases are TGTGCCACCAGCAGGCGGGACAGCGCGCGGTCCCAGTACTTC. Translated, it gives CATSRRDSARSQYF.

The rearrangement joins TRBV7-6 to TRBJ2-1, with 12 positions matching TRBD2. This CDR3 is built from 15 residues. V was pared by 5 bases and J by 8 bases, with 7 bases of the junction left unmatched. Germline V gene data show CDR1 as SGHVS and CDR2 as FNYEAQ. The CDR3: CASSLRLAGVHEQFF. CDR3 sequence (DNA): TGTGCCAGCAGCCTCCGACTAGCGGGAGTCCATGAGCAGTTCTTC. The full variable domain, completed using reference TRBV7-6 and TRBJ2-1, is GAGVSQSPRYKVTKRGQDVALRCDPISGHVSLYWYRQALGQGPEFLTYFNYEAQQDKSGLPNDRFSAERPEGSISTLTIQRTEQRDSAMYRCASSLRLAGVHEQFFGPGTRLTVL.

This sequence joins TRBV9 and TRBJ1-1; the D is unclear. The germline CDR1 and CDR2 sequences are SGDLS and YYNGEE. The CDR3 is 13 residues long. Trimming left V 4 bases short and J 5 bases short, with 12 bases between. The chain's CDR3 is CASSPTGKTEAFF. CDR3 in DNA: TGTGCCAGCAGCCCGACTGGAAAAACTGAAGCTTTCTTT.

This rearrangement joins TRBV12-3 or TRBV12-4 to TRBJ2-2, with TRBD1 identical over 7 bases. This CDR3 has 16 amino acids. V trimming: 1 base; J trimming: 8 bases; junction bases outside the gene matches: 10. The CDR3 protein is CASSLEGALGGGELFF. In nucleotides, the CDR3 is TGTGCCAGCAGTTTAGAGGGGGCCCTCGGCGGGGGGGAGCTGTTTTTT.

The chain carries TRBV30 and TRBJ2-5, with a weak D call TRBD1 (5 bases). Germline CDR1 GTSNPN, CDR2 SVGIG (reference sequence). This CDR3 is 13 amino acids long. The V end lost 7 bases, the J end lost 5 bases, and 17 bases lay between the germline ends. The CDR3 DNA reads TGTGCCTCCTACGGACACCCACCGGAGACCCAGTACTTC. Residues: CASYGHPPETQYF.

This clonotype is a singleton in its sample. The chain has TRBV7-2 and TRBJ2-1; possibly TRBD2 for D (5 bases). The CDR3 totals 16 residues. Germline CDR1 SGHTA, CDR2 FQGNSA. The V end lost 2 bases, the J end lost 9 bases, and 20 bases lay between the germline ends. The CDR3 reads CASSLNWSGRFGEQFF. CDR3 bases: TGTGCCAGCAGCTTAAACTGGAGCGGTCGGTTTGGTGAGCAGTTCTTC. The variable domain in full, with the rest retrieved from reference TRBV7-2 and TRBJ2-1, is GAGVSQSPSNKVTEKGKDVELRCDPISGHTALYWYRQSLGQGLEFLIYFQGNSAPDKSGLPSDRFSAERTGGSVSTLTIQRTQQEDSAVYLCASSLNWSGRFGEQFFGPGTRLTVL.

The genes are TRBV6-5 and TRBJ2-2; perhaps TRBD2 as D (5 bases). Trimming took off 0 bases at V and 5 bases at J, with 7 bases between the two ends. The CDR3 runs to 14 residues. In germline, CDR1 is MNHEY, CDR2 SVGAGI. The CDR3 spells CASSYSGETGELFF. The DNA of the CDR3 is TGTGCCAGCAGTTACTCTGGGGAGACCGGGGAGCTGTTTTTT.

This chain connects TRBV28 to TRBJ2-3; D remains unclear. The ends were cut back, 5 bases at V and 3 bases at J, with 12 bases in the middle. The germline V gene has CDR1 MDHEN and CDR2 SYDVKM. The CDR3 is 14 residues long. CDR3 residues: CASSAEDRTDTQYF. The CDR3 DNA is TGTGCCAGCAGTGCCGAAGATAGGACAGATACGCAGTATTTT.

This clonotype came up a few times. The chain links TRBV2 to TRBJ2-7, with TRBD2 matching 9 bases. The CDR3 totals 15 residues. Looked up from germline, CDR1 is SNHLY and CDR2 is FYNNEI. V trimming: 1 base; J trimming: 7 bases; junction bases outside the gene matches: 8. Here the CDR3 reads CASSEGLAGALEQYF. For the CDR3, the DNA is TGTGCCAGCAGTGAAGGCTTAGCGGGAGCCTTGGAGCAGTACTTC.

This clonotype was counted ten times or more. Compared with germline, one end of the junction differs, possibly owing to a read error. The chain combines TRBV6-2 or TRBV6-3 with TRBJ2-5; possible D gene TRBD2, 6 bases. This CDR3 has 13 residues. CDR1 is MNHEY, CDR2 SVGEGT, per germline. The CDR3 loop reads CASSDSSEETQYF. CDR3 bases: TGTGCCAGCAGTGACTCTAGCGAAGAGACCCAGTACTTC.

This clonotype has just a few counts. The CDR3 loop reads CASSQEVWREGRYNEQFF. CDR3 DNA sequence: TGCGCCAGCAGCCAAGAGGTCTGGCGGGAGGGCCGGTACAATGAGCAGTTCTTC. The chain links TRBV4-3 to TRBJ2-1; the match to TRBD2 covers 9 bases. The germline CDR1 and CDR2 sequences are LGHNA and YSLEER. The CDR3 has 18 amino acids. Trimming at V came to 0 bases and at J to 4 bases, leaving 10 bases not matched to a gene.

The chain has TRBV7-6 and TRBJ2-3, with D unresolved. Trimming cost V 3 bases and J 0 bases, with 7 bases left between them. CDR1 and CDR2 (germline): SGHVS, FNYEAQ. The CDR3 extends over 14 amino acids. The CDR3 reads CASSFGASTDTQYF. In nucleotides, the CDR3 is TGTGCCAGCAGCTTTGGCGCTAGCACAGATACGCAGTATTTT.

The chain joins TRBV6-1 to TRBJ1-1, with D maybe TRBD1 (6 bases). Trimming removed 6 bases at V and 6 bases at J, with 14 bases between. Germline V gene data show CDR1 as MNHNS and CDR2 as SASEGT. CDR3 length equals 13 residues. The CDR3 DNA is TGTGCCAGCAGGGGACTGGGGGGCGCTGAAGCTTTCTTT. The encoded protein is CASRGLGGAEAFF.